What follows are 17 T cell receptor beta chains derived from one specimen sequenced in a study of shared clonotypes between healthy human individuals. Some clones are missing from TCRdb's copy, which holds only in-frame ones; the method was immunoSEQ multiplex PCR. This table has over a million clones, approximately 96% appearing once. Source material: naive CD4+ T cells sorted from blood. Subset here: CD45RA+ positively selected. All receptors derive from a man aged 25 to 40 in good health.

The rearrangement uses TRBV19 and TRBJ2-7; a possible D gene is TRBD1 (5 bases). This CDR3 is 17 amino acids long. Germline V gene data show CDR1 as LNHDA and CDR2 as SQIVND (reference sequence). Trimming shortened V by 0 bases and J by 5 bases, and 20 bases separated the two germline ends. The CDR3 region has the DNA TGTGCCAGTAGTATAGATTTGAACCCTGGACAAGGGGACGAGCAGTACTTC. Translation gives CASSIDLNPGQGDEQYF.

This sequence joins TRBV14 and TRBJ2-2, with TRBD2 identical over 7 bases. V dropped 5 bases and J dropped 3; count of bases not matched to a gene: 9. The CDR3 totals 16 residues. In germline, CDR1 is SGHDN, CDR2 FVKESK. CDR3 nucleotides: TGTGCCAGCAGCTCCCGGGGGGTGACGGACACCGGGGAGCTGTTTTTT. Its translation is CASSSRGVTDTGELFF. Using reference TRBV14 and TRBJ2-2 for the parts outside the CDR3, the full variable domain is EAGVTQFPSHSVIEKGQTVTLRCDPISGHDNLYWYRRVMGKEIKFLLHFVKESKQDESGMPNNRFLAERTGGTYSTLKVQPAELEDSGVYFCASSSRGVTDTGELFFGEGSRLTVL.

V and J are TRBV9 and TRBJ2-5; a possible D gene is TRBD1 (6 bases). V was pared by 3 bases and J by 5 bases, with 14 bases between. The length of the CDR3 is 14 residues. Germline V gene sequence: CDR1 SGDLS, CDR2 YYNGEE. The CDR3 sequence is CASSAPTGRETQYF. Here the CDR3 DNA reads TGTGCCAGCAGCGCCCCCACAGGGCGCGAGACCCAGTACTTC. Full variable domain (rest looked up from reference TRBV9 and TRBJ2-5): DSGVTQTPKHLITATGQRVTLRCSPRSGDLSVYWYQQSLDQGLQFLIQYYNGEERAKGNILERFSAQQFPDLHSELNLSSLELGDSALYFCASSAPTGRETQYFGPGTRLLVL.

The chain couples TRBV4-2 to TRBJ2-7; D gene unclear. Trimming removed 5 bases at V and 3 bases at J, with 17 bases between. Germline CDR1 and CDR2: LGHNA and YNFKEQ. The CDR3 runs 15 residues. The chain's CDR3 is CASSTRPLEVYEQYF. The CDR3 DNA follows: TGTGCCAGCAGCACCAGACCCCTCGAGGTCTACGAGCAGTACTTC.

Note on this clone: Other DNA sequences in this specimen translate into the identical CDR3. The CDR3, as DNA: TGTGCCAGCAGCTTGAGACAGGGATCCTACAATGAGCAGTTCTTC. Translation gives CASSLRQGSYNEQFF. The chain links TRBV5-4 to TRBJ2-1; 7 bases fit TRBD1. From germline, CDR1 is SGHNT and CDR2 YYREEE (reference sequence). Germline trimming cut 1 base from V and 1 base from J; bases unmatched to any gene: 2. The CDR3 length is 15 residues.

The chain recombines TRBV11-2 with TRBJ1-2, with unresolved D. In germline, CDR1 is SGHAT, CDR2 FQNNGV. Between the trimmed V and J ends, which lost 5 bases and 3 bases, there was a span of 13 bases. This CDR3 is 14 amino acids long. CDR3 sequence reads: CASSPNLGYYGYTF. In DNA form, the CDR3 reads TGTGCCAGCAGCCCAAACCTGGGGTACTATGGCTACACCTTC.

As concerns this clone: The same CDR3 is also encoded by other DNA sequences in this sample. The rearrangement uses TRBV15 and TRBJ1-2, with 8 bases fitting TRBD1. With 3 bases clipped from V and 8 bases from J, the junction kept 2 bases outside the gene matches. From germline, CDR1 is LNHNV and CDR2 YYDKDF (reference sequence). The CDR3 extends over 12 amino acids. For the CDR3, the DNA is TGTGCCACCAGCAGGGACAGGGTCGGCTACACCTTC. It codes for CATSRDRVGYTF.

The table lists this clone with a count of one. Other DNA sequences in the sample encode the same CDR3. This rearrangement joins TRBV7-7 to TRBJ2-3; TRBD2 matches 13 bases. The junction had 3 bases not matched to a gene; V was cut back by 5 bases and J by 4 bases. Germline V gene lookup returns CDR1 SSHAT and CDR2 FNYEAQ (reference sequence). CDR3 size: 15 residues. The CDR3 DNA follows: TGTGCCAGCAGCCCTGGACTAGCGGGAGCAGATACGCAGTATTTT. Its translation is CASSPGLAGADTQYF.

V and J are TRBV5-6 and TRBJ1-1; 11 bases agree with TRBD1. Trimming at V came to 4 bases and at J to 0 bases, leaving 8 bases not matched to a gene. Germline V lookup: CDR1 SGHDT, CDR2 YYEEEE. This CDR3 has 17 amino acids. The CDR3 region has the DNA TGTGCCAGCAGCCACCGGGACAGGGGGTTTTTGAACACTGAAGCTTTCTTT. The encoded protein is CASSHRDRGFLNTEAFF.

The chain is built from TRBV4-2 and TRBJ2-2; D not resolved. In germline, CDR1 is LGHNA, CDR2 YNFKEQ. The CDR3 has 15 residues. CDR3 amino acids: CASATAASNTGELFF. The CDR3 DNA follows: TGTGCTTCCGCAACGGCGGCATCGAACACCGGGGAGCTGTTTTTT.

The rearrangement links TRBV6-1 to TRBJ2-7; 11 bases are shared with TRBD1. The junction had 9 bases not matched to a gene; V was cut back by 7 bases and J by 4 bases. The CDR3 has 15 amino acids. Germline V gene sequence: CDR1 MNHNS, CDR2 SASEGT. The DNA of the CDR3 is TGTGCCAGCACCCTTATCCGGGACAGGGGGTACGAGCAGTACTTC. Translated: CASTLIRDRGYEQYF.

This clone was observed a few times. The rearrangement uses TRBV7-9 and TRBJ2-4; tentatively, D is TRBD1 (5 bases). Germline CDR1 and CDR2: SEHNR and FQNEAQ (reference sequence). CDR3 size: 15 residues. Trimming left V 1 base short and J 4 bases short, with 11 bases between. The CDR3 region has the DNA TGTGCCAGCAGCTTAGATCTGGGGCAAAAAAACATTCAGTACTTC. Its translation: CASSLDLGQKNIQYF.

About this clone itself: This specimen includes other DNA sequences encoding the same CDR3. The CDR3 is CASSVGTSGYNEQFF. DNA for the CDR3: TGTGCCAGCAGCGTAGGGACTAGCGGATACAATGAGCAGTTCTTC. V usage is TRBV9 and J usage is TRBJ2-1; TRBD2 aligns across 10 bases. The V gene end was trimmed by 0 bases and the J gene end by 4 bases; junction bases not matched to a gene: 1. This CDR3 contains 15 residues. Germline V gives CDR1 SGDLS, CDR2 YYNGEE.

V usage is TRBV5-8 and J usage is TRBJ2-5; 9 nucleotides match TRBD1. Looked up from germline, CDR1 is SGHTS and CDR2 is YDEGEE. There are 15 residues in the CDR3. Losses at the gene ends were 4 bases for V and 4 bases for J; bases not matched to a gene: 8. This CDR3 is CASSPEGQGGETQYF. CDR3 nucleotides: TGTGCCAGCAGCCCGGAGGGACAGGGCGGAGAGACCCAGTACTTC.

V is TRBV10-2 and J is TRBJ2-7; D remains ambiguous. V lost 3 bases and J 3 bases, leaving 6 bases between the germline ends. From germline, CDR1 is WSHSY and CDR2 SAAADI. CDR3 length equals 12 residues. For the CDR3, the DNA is TGCGCCAGCAGTGACAGAGTCTACGAGCAGTACTTC. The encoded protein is CASSDRVYEQYF.

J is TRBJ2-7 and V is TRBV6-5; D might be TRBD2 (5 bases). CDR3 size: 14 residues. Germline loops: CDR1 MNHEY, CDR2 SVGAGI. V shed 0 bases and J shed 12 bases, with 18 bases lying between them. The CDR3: CASSYSTQRHNRYF. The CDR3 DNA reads TGTGCCAGCAGTTACTCGACTCAGCGGCACAACCGGTACTTC.

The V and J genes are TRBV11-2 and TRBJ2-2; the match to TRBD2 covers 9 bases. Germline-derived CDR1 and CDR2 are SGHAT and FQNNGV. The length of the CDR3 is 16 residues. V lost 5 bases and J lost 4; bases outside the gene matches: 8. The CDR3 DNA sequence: TGTGCCAGCAGCCCTGATAGCGGGAGAAGCACCGGGGAGCTGTTTTTT. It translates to CASSPDSGRSTGELFF.